Detailed here is one T cell receptor (beta chain). The antigen remains undetermined. Trimming took off 3 bases at V and 0 bases at J, with 10 bases between the two ends. The germline V gene encodes CDR1 DFQATT and CDR2 SNEGSKA (reference sequence). This CDR3 is 14 amino acids long. Clones were read by immunoSEQ multiplex PCR, and TCRdb kept only the in-frame ones, dropping some. Of 90,000 to 150,000 clones detected, roughly nine tenths appear once; the ten largest clones hold roughly 10%. The data belong to a study of T cell responses to AZD1222 COVID-19 vaccine. About the study: Doses given second, at about 4 or about 12 weeks, were pooled. Findings and caveats of the study: Spike-specific TCR breadth rose after two AZD1222 doses, and depth rose as well. Donor demographics were predominantly white British with a female majority; clonal diversity may be underestimated. Repertoire sampling was restricted to post-peak T cell response timepoints.

Sequencing used peripheral blood, obtained on day 0 of AZD1222 vaccination. This clonotype was obtained from an adult in good health. The genes are TRBV20-1 and TRBJ2-3; D remains unclear. CDR3 sequence reads: CSASDLSSTDTQYF. The CDR3 coding sequence is TGCAGTGCTAGTGACCTTTCTAGCACAGATACGCAGTATTTT.